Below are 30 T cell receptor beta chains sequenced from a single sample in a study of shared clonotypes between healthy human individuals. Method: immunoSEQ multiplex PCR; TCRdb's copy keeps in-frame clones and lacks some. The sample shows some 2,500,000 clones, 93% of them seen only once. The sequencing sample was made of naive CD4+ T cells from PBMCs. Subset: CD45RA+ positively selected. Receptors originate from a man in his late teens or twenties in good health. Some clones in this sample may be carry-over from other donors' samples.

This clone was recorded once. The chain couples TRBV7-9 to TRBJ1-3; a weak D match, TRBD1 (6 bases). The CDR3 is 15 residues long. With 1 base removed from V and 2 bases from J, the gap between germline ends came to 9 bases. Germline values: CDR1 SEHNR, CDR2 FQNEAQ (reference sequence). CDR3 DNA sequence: TGTGCCAGCAGCTTAGACAGGGTGGCTGGAAACACCATATATTTT. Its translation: CASSLDRVAGNTIYF.

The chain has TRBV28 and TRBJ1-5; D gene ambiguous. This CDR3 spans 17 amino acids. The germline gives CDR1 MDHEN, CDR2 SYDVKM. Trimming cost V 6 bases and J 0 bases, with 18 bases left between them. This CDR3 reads CASSNLAAPVSNQPQHF. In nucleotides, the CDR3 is TGTGCCAGCAGCAACCTGGCAGCACCGGTTAGCAATCAGCCCCAGCATTTT.

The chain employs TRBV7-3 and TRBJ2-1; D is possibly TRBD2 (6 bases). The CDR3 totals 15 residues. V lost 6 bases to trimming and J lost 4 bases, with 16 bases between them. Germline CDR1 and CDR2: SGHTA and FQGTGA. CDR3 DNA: TGTGCCAGCAGTTCGACTAGATCCCAATACAATGAGCAGTTCTTC. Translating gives CASSSTRSQYNEQFF.

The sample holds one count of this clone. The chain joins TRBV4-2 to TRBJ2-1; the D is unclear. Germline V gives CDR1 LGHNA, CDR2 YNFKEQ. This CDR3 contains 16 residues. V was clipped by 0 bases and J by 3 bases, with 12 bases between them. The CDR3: CASSQDTRVNYNEQFF. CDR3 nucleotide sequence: TGTGCCAGCAGCCAAGACACCCGGGTCAACTACAATGAGCAGTTCTTC.

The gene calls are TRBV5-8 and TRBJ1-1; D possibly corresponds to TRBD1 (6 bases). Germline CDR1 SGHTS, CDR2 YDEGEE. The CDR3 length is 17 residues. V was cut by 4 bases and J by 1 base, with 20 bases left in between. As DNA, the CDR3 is TGTGCCAGCAGCCGGGGGACATCCACCCGGGGGAACACTGAAGCTTTCTTT. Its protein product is CASSRGTSTRGNTEAFF.

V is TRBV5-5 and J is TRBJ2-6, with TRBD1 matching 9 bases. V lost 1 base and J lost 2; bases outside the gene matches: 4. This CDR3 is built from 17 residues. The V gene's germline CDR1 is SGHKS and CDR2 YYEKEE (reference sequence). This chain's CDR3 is CASSLLQGAPGANVLTF. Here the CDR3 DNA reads TGTGCCAGCAGCTTGTTACAGGGGGCGCCTGGGGCCAACGTCCTGACTTTC.

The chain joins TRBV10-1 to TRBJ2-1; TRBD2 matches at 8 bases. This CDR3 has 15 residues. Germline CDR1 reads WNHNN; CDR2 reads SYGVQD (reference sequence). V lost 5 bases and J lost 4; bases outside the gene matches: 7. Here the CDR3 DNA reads TGCGCCAGCAGTCCAGCACTAGCGGCGTACAATGAGCAGTTCTTC. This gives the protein CASSPALAAYNEQFF.

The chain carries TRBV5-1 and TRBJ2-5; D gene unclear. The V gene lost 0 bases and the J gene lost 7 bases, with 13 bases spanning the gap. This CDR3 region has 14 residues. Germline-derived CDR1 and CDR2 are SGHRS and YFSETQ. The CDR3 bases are TGCGCCAGCAGCTTGGATGCGTACTCTGGGACCCAGTACTTC. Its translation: CASSLDAYSGTQYF.

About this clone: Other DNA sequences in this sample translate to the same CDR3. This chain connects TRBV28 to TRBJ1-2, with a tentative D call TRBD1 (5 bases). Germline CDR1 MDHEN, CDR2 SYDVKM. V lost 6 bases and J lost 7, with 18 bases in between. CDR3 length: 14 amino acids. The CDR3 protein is CASRSGTASGGYTF. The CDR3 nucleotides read TGTGCCAGCAGATCCGGGACTGCATCTGGTGGCTACACCTTC.

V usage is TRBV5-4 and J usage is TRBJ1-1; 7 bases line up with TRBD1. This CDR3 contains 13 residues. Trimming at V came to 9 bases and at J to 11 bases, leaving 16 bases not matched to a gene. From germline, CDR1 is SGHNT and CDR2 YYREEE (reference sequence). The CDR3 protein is CATRDSASLSAFF. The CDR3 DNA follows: TGTGCCACCCGGGACAGCGCCTCCCTAAGCGCTTTCTTT.

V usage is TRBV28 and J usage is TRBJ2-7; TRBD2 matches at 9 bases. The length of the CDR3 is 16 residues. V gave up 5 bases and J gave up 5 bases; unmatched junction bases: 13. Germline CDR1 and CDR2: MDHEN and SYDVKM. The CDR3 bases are TGTGCCAGCAGTCCCCCCCCTAGCGGGAAGGCCCACGAGCAGTACTTC. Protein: CASSPPPSGKAHEQYF.

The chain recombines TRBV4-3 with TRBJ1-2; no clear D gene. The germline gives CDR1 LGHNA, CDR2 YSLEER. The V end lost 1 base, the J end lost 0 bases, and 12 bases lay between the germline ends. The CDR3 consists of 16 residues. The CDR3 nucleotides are TGCGCCAGCAGCCAAGGTCTCCGGACGACTAACTATGGCTACACCTTC. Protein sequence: CASSQGLRTTNYGYTF.

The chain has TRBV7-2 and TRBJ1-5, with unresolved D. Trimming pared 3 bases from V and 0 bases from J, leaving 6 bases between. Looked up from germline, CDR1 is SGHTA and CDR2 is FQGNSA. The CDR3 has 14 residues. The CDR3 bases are TGTGCCAGCAGCTTTGATTATAGCAATCAGCCCCAGCATTTT. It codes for CASSFDYSNQPQHF.

In nucleotides, the CDR3 is TGTGCCAGCAGCTTGGGGGCAGGGAATGAAAAACTGTTTTTT. It is translated as CASSLGAGNEKLFF. V usage is TRBV5-4 and J usage is TRBJ1-4; TRBD1 might be the D (5 bases). Germline lookup yields CDR1 SGHNT and CDR2 YYREEE (reference sequence). CDR3 length: 14 amino acids. Trimming cost V 0 bases and J 5 bases, with 8 bases left between them.

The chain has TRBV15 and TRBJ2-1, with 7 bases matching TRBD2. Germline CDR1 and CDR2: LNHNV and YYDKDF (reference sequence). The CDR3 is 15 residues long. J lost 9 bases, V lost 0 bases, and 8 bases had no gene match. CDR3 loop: CATSRDVGGAVEQFF. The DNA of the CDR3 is TGTGCCACCAGCAGAGATGTGGGAGGGGCCGTTGAGCAGTTCTTC. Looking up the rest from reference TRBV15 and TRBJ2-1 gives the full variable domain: DAMVIQNPRYQVTQFGKPVTLSCSQTLNHNVMYWYQQKSSQAPKLLFHYYDKDFNNEADTPDNFQSRRPNTSFCFLDIRSPGLGDTAMYLCATSRDVGGAVEQFFGPGTRLTVL.

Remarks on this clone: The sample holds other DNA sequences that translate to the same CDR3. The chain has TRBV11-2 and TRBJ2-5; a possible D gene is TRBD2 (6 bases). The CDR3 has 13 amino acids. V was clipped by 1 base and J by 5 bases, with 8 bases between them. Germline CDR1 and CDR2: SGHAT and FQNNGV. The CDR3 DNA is TGTGCCAGCAGCTTAGCGGGAGTTGAGACCCAGTACTTC. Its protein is CASSLAGVETQYF.

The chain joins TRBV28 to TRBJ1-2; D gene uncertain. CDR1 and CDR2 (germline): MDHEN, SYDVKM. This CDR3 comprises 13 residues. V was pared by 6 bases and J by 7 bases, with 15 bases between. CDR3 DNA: TGTGCCAGCAGAATGGGGAGTTGGGTTGGCTACACCTTC. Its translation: CASRMGSWVGYTF.

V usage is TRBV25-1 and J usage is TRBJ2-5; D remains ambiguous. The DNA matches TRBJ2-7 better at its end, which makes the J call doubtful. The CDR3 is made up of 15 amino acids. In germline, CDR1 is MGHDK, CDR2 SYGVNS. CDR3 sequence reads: CASSASHDAAYEQYF. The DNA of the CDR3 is TGTGCCAGCAGTGCCTCCCACGACGCTGCCTACGAGCAGTACTTC.

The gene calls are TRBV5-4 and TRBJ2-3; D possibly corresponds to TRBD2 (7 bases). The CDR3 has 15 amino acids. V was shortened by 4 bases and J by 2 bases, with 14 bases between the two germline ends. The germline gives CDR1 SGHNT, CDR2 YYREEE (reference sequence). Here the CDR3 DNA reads TGTGCCAGCAGCCCACCGGGGGGCGTCACAGATACGCAGTATTTT. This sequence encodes CASSPPGGVTDTQYF.

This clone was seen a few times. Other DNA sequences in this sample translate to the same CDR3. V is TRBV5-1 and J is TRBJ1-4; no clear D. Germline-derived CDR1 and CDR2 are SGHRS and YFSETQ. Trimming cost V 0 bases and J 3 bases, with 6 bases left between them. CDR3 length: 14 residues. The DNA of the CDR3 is TGCGCCAGCAGCTTGGGGCAGCCTAATGAAAAACTGTTTTTT. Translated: CASSLGQPNEKLFF.

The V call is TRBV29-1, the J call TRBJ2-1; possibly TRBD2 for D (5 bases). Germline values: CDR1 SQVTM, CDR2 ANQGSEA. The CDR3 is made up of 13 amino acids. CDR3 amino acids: CALVGPGGYEQFF. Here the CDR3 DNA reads TGCGCCCTAGTCGGTCCGGGCGGGTATGAGCAGTTCTTC.

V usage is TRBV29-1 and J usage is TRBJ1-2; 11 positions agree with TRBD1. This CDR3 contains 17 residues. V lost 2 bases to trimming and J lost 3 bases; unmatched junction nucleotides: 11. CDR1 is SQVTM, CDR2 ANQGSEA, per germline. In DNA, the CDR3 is TGCAGCGTTGAACCGCCCCTGGACAGGGGGCCTGACTATGGCTACACCTTC. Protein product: CSVEPPLDRGPDYGYTF.

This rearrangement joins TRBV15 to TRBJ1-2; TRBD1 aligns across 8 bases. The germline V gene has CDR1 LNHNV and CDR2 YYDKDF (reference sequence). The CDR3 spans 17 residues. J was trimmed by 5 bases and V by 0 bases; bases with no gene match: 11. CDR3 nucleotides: TGTGCCACCAGCAGAGATCGCGGCAGGGGGCCCTCTTATGGCTACACCTTC. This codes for CATSRDRGRGPSYGYTF.

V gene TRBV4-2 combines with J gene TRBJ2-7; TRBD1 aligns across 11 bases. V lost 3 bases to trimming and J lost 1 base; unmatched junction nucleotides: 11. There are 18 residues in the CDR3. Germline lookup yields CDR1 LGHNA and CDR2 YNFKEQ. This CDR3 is CASSHRGTGGFGSYEQYF. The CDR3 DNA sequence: TGTGCCAGCAGCCACAGGGGGACAGGGGGGTTTGGGTCCTACGAGCAGTACTTC.

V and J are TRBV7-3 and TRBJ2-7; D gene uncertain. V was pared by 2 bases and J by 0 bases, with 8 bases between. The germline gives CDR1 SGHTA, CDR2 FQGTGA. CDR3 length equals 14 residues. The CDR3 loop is CASSLRPDSYEQYF. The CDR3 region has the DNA TGTGCCAGCAGCTTACGTCCGGACTCCTACGAGCAGTACTTC.

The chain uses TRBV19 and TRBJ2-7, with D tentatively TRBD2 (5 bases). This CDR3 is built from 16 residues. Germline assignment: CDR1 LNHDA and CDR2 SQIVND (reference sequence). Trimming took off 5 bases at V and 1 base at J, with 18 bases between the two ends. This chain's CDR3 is CASSPRPGSASYEQYF. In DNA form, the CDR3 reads TGTGCCAGTAGTCCCCGGCCGGGGTCGGCATCCTACGAGCAGTACTTC. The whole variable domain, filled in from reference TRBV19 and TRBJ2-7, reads DGGITQSPKYLFRKEGQNVTLSCEQNLNHDAMYWYRQDPGQGLRLIYYSQIVNDFQKGDIAEGYSVSREKKESFPLTVTSAQKNPTAFYLCASSPRPGSASYEQYFGPGTRLTVT.

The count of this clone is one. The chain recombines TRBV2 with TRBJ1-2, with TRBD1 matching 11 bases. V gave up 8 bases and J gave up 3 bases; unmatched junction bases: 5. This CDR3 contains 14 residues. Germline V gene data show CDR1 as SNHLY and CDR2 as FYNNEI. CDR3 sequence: CASGGQGVDYGYTF. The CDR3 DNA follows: TGTGCCAGCGGGGGACAGGGGGTGGACTATGGCTACACCTTC. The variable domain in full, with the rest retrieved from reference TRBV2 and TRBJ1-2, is EPEVTQTPSHQVTQMGQEVILRCVPISNHLYFYWYRQILGQKVEFLVSFYNNEISEKSEIFDDQFSVERPDGSNFTLKIRSTKLEDSAMYFCASGGQGVDYGYTFGSGTRLTVV.

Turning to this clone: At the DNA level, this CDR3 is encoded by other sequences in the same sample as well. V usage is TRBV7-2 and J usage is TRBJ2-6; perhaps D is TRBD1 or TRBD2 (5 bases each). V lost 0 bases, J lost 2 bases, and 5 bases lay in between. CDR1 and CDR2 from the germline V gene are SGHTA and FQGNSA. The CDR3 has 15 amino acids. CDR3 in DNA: TGTGCCAGCAGCTTAGCGGGACCTGGGGCCAACGTCCTGACTTTC. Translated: CASSLAGPGANVLTF. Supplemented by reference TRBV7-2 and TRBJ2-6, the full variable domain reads GAGVSQSPSNKVTEKGKDVELRCDPISGHTALYWYRQSLGQGLEFLIYFQGNSAPDKSGLPSDRFSAERTGGSVSTLTIQRTQQEDSAVYLCASSLAGPGANVLTFGAGSRLTVL.

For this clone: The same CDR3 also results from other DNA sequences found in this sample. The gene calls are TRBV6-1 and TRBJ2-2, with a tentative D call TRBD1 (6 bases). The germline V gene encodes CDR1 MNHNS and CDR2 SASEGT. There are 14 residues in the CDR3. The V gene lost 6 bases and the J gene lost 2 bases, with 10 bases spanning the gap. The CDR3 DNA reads TGTGCCAGCAGAGGGACACTTAACACCGGGGAGCTGTTTTTT. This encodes CASRGTLNTGELFF.

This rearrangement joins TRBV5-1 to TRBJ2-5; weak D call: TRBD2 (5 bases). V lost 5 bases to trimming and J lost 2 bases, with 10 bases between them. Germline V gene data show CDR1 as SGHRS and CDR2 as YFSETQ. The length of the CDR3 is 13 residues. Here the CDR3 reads CASRIPGQETQYF. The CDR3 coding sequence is TGCGCCAGCAGAATCCCGGGACAAGAGACCCAGTACTTC.